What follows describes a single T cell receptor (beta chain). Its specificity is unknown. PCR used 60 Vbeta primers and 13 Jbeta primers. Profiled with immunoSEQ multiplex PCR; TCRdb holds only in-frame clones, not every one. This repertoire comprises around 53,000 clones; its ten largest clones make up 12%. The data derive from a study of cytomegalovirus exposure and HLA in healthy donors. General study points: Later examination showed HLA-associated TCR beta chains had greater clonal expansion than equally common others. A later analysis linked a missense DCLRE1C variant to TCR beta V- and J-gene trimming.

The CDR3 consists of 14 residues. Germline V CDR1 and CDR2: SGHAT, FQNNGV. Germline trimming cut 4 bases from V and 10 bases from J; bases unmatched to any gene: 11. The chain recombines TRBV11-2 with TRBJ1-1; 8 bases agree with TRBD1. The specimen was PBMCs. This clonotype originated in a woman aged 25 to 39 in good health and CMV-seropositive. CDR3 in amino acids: CASSSPPTGVGAFF. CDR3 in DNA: TGTGCCAGCAGCTCTCCGCCGACAGGGGTAGGAGCTTTCTTT.